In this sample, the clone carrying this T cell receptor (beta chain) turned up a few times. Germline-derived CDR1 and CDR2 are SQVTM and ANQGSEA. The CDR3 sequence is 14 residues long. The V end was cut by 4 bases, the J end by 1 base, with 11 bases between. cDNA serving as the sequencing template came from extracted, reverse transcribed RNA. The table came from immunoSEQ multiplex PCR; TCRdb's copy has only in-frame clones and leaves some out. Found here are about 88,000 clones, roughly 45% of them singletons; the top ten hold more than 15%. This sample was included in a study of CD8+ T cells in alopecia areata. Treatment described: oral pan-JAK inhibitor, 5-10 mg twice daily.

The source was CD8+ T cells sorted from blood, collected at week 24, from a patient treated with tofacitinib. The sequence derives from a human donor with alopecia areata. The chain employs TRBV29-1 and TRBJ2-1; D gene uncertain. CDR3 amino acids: CSVVERPSYNEQFF. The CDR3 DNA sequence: TGCAGCGTTGTGGAGCGACCGTCCTACAATGAGCAGTTCTTC.